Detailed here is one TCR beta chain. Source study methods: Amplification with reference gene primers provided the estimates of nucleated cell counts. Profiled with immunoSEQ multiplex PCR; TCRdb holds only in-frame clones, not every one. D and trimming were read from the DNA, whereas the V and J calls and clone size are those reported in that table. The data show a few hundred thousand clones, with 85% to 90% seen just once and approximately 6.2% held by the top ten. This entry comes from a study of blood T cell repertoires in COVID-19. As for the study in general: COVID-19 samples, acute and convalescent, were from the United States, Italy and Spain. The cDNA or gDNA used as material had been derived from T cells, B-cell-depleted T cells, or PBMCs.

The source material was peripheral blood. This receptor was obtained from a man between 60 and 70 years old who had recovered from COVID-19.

The CDR3 sequence: CASSVQGSSYEQYF. The CDR3 DNA reads TGTGCCAGCAGCGTACAGGGGAGCTCCTACGAGCAGTACTTC. The chain joins TRBV9 to TRBJ2-7, with D possibly matching TRBD1 (6 bases). V gave up 1 base and J gave up 0 bases, with 8 bases separating them. Germline loops: CDR1 SGDLS, CDR2 YYNGEE. The CDR3 contains 14 residues.